This passage covers 9 T cell receptor beta chains from one sample sequenced in a study of T cells in Graves' hyperthyroidism and ophthalmopathy. Using RNA transcripts as the source, TCR beta CDR3 regions were amplified. The study used the HTBI primer set for a first-round RT-PCR of the TCR CDR3. TCRdb called the multiplex PCR reads again in MiXCR, with one record for every CDR3 protein. The repertoire has a few hundred thousand distinct CDR3 sequences, 16% of them found once; the top ten carry more than 3%. The sequencing input was blood. The origin of the receptors is a woman aged 40 to 55 with Graves' ophthalmopathy.

This clonotype was detected many times. The rearrangement links TRBV2 to TRBJ2-5; 8 nucleotides align to TRBD1. There are 15 residues in the CDR3. The V gene end was trimmed by 3 bases and the J gene end by 2 bases; junction bases not matched to a gene: 5. The V gene's germline CDR1 is SNHLY and CDR2 FYNNEI. The CDR3 sequence: CASSDTGTGQETQYF. CDR3 coding DNA: TGTGCCAGCAGTGATACGGGGACAGGACAAGAGACCCAGTACTTC.

At least ten counts were recorded for this clonotype. The chain has TRBV28 and TRBJ2-3; TRBD1 is a possible D gene (6 bases). Germline values: CDR1 MDHEN, CDR2 SYDVKM. CDR3 length: 15 amino acids. V gave up 4 bases and J gave up 2 bases, with 13 bases separating them. The CDR3 protein is CASSSGVGDTDTQYF. DNA of the CDR3: TGTGCCAGCAGTTCAGGGGTAGGGGACACAGATACGCAGTATTTT.

The genes are TRBV19 and TRBJ2-5; perhaps TRBD2 as D (6 bases). V shed 3 bases and J shed 2 bases, with 13 bases lying between them. Germline V lookup: CDR1 LNHDA, CDR2 SQIVND (reference sequence). The CDR3 runs 15 residues. CDR3 bases: TGTGCCAGTAGTATGTGGGGTGGGGGGCAAGAGACCCAGTACTTC. This gives the protein CASSMWGGGQETQYF.

The sample holds a few counts of this clonotype. The CDR3 carries no conserved terminal phenylalanine or tryptophan, so it likely arises from a read error. This chain joins TRBV12-3 or TRBV12-4 and TRBJ2-7; D is unresolved. V was shortened by 4 bases and J by 7 bases, with 11 bases between the two germline ends. The CDR3 sequence is 12 residues long. CDR3 bases: TGTGCCAGCAGTTCCGGTTTGGGGGAGCAGTACCTC. Translated: CASSSGLGEQYL.

The genes are TRBV11-2 and TRBJ2-7; TRBD1 might be the D (6 bases). Trimming stripped 5 bases from V and 2 bases from J, with 19 bases between. This CDR3 has 16 residues. Germline CDR1 reads SGHAT; CDR2 reads FQNNGV. The CDR3: CASSPPERGSAYEQYF. Here the CDR3 DNA reads TGTGCCAGCAGCCCGCCGGAGAGGGGGAGCGCCTACGAGCAGTACTTC. The entire variable domain, with the rest obtained from reference TRBV11-2 and TRBJ2-7, is as follows: EAGVAQSPRYKIIEKRQSVAFWCNPISGHATLYWYQQILGQGPKLLIQFQNNGVVDDSQLPKDRFSAERLKGVDSTLKIQPAKLEDSAVYLCASSPPERGSAYEQYFGPGTRLTVT.

CDR3 nucleotide sequence: TGCGCCAGCAGCCAAGATCTTACGTGGAGCGGGAGATCCCAAGAGACCCAGTACTTC. Residues: CASSQDLTWSGRSQETQYF. The chain combines TRBV4-1 with TRBJ2-5, with TRBD2 matching 8 bases. V lost 0 bases to trimming and J lost 1 base; unmatched junction nucleotides: 13. This CDR3 spans 19 amino acids. Germline V lookup: CDR1 MGHRA, CDR2 YSYEKL.

In regard to this clonotype: A much larger clone sits a single nucleotide away, making a read error possible. This chain connects TRBV20-1 to TRBJ2-1; maybe TRBD2 (5 bases). The end of the DNA is better explained by TRBJ2-7, so the J call may be wrong. The CDR3 loop spans 16 amino acids. Per the germline V gene, CDR1 is DFQATT and CDR2 is SNEGSKA (reference sequence). CDR3 residues: CSARSLAASSYNEQYF. For the CDR3, the DNA is TGCAGTGCTAGATCATTGGCGGCTAGCTCCTACAATGAGCAGTACTTC.

In this sample, this clonotype turned up many times. The chain uses TRBV11-2 and TRBJ2-2; 12 bases line up with TRBD2. The CDR3 length is 16 residues. With 5 bases clipped from V and 4 bases from J, the junction kept 5 bases outside the gene matches. Germline V gene sequence: CDR1 SGHAT, CDR2 FQNNGV. The CDR3 loop is CASSRPSGRVTGELFF. DNA for the CDR3: TGTGCCAGCAGCCGACCTAGCGGGAGGGTCACCGGGGAGCTGTTTTTT.

At least ten counts were recorded for this clonotype. This chain joins TRBV20-1 and TRBJ2-7, with D hard to call. With 5 bases removed from V and 3 bases from J, the gap between germline ends came to 14 bases. The CDR3 spans 13 residues. Germline V gene sequence: CDR1 DFQATT, CDR2 SNEGSKA (reference sequence). CDR3 in amino acids: CSAWASTLYEQYF. CDR3 DNA sequence: TGCAGTGCTTGGGCGAGTACCCTCTACGAGCAGTACTTC.